The 11 T cell receptor beta chains given below trace back to one sample, sequenced in a study of cytomegalovirus exposure and HLA in healthy donors. Primers: 60 Vbeta forward and 13 Jbeta reverse. Profiled with immunoSEQ multiplex PCR; TCRdb holds only in-frame clones, not every one. The sample shows under 200,000 clones, around 80% of them seen only once. Specimen: PBMCs. All receptors come from a woman aged 50 to 60 in good health and CMV-seropositive.

The chain carries TRBV11-2 and TRBJ1-1, with TRBD1 matching 7 bases. V gave up 5 bases and J gave up 1 base; unmatched junction bases: 4. The CDR3 totals 14 residues. Germline loops: CDR1 SGHAT, CDR2 FQNNGV. CDR3 DNA sequence: TGTGCCAGCAGCCCCGAGGGGGCGAACACTGAAGCTTTCTTT. This gives the protein CASSPEGANTEAFF.

The chain combines TRBV5-1 with TRBJ2-1, with TRBD1 as a possible D gene (6 bases). The CDR3 is 16 residues long. Germline CDR1 reads SGHRS; CDR2 reads YFSETQ. The V end lost 4 bases, the J end lost 4 bases, and 18 bases lay between the germline ends. The CDR3 loop reads CASSPSRQAGYNEQFF. The CDR3 nucleotides are TGCGCCAGCAGCCCGAGCCGACAGGCTGGTTACAATGAGCAGTTCTTC.

This clone was seen only once. The chain uses TRBV15 and TRBJ2-1; the match to TRBD1 covers 10 bases. The CDR3 covers 15 residues. V lost 2 bases to trimming and J lost 8 bases; unmatched junction nucleotides: 6. In germline, CDR1 is LNHNV, CDR2 YYDKDF (reference sequence). The CDR3 reads CATSRMGQGTYEQFF. The CDR3 DNA reads TGTGCCACCAGCAGAATGGGACAGGGGACCTATGAGCAGTTCTTC.

This chain joins TRBV11-2 and TRBJ1-3; 9 nucleotides match TRBD1. This CDR3 has 16 amino acids. CDR1 is SGHAT and CDR2 is FQNNGV in the germline V gene. The V and J ends lost 5 bases and 1 base, in that order; junction bases with no gene match: 6. CDR3 residues: CASSGTGLGSGNTIYF. CDR3 sequence (DNA): TGTGCCAGCAGCGGGACAGGGTTGGGATCTGGAAACACCATATATTTT.

The chain combines TRBV7-2 with TRBJ2-1; 10 bases map to TRBD2. V lost 5 bases, J lost 1 base, and 11 bases stayed unmatched. The germline CDR1 and CDR2 sequences are SGHTA and FQGNSA. The CDR3 spans 18 residues. The DNA of the CDR3 is TGTGCCAGCAGCCCTCGTGGGCTAGCGGGAGTGTCCTACAATGAGCAGTTCTTC. Translating it yields CASSPRGLAGVSYNEQFF.

This chain uses TRBV7-2 with TRBJ2-2; D is possibly TRBD2 (5 bases). The CDR3 has 16 amino acids. The V and J ends lost 2 bases and 2 bases respectively, with 12 bases between them. Germline CDR1 reads SGHTA; CDR2 reads FQGNSA. CDR3 nucleotide sequence: TGTGCCAGCAGCTTAAAAGCGGTGATAAACACCGGGGAGCTGTTTTTT. Translating gives CASSLKAVINTGELFF. Full variable domain (missing parts from reference TRBV7-2 and TRBJ2-2): GAGVSQSPSNKVTEKGKDVELRCDPISGHTALYWYRQSLGQGLEFLIYFQGNSAPDKSGLPSDRFSAERTGGSVSTLTIQRTQQEDSAVYLCASSLKAVINTGELFFGEGSRLTVL.

For this clone: The junction and the germline gene differ at one end; a read error may be behind it. V is TRBV4-2 and J is TRBJ2-1; 12 positions agree with TRBD2. The germline gives CDR1 LGHNA, CDR2 YNFKEQ. This CDR3 comprises 15 residues. DNA for the CDR3: TGTGCCAACAGCCAAGATACTAGCGGGGGGAATGAGCAGTTCTTC. This codes for CANSQDTSGGNEQFF.

The V call is TRBV5-6, the J call TRBJ2-5; tentative D call: TRBD1 (6 bases). Trimming removed 2 bases at V and 7 bases at J, with 9 bases between. Germline V CDR1 and CDR2: SGHDT, YYEEEE. This CDR3 has 12 amino acids. The DNA for the CDR3 is TGTGCCAGCAGCTTAAGAGGGGGGACCCAGTACTTC. This translates into CASSLRGGTQYF.

This clone was observed a single time. The chain is built from TRBV18 and TRBJ2-3; D is unclear. Trimming left V 3 bases short and J 0 bases short, with 16 bases between. The CDR3 is 17 residues long. CDR1 is KGHSH and CDR2 is LQKENI in the germline V gene. DNA of the CDR3: TGTGCCAGCTCACCGATGTTTGCAGTGCCAAGCACAGATACGCAGTATTTT. Its translation is CASSPMFAVPSTDTQYF.

The V call is TRBV7-9, the J call TRBJ2-1; D is unclear. Trimming left V 4 bases short and J 9 bases short, with 16 bases between. This CDR3 has 14 residues. Per germline, CDR1 SEHNR and CDR2 FQNEAQ (reference sequence). The chain's CDR3 is CASSSERASTEQFF. In DNA form, the CDR3 reads TGTGCCAGCAGCTCCGAGCGAGCGTCGACTGAGCAGTTCTTC.

DNA of the CDR3: TGTGCCAGCAGATGGGACTTGCTAAACTCCTACGAGCAGTACTTC. Translated: CASRWDLLNSYEQYF. V usage is TRBV7-2 and J usage is TRBJ2-7; D is perhaps TRBD2 (6 bases). The CDR3 runs 15 residues. Germline V gene data show CDR1 as SGHTA and CDR2 as FQGNSA. V was cut by 6 bases and J by 0 bases, with 15 bases left in between.